What follows is one TCR beta chain and its context. What it binds is unknown. Only in-frame clones appear in the TCRdb table, and some are missing; sequencing was by immunoSEQ multiplex PCR. The repertoire holds tens of thousands of clones, with about 95% as singletons. This entry comes from a study of graft-versus-host responses after intestinal transplantation. Study overall: Among the recipients, transplants were multivisceral, liver-intestinal, or isolated intestinal. General study findings and limits: Early declines in HvG clones that occurred post-transplant were associated with peak circulating GvH clone levels. Allografts from individuals with graft-donor T cell macrochimerism displayed high graft-versus-host to host-versus-graft clonal ratios. Investigators detected GvH clones in recipient marrow, with some emerging earlier in ileum or blood.

Germline V lookup: CDR1 ENHRY, CDR2 SYGVKD. CDR3 size: 15 residues. The V end was cut by 5 bases, the J end by 0 bases, with 13 bases between. The V and J genes are TRBV10-3 and TRBJ2-5, with D perhaps matching TRBD2 (5 bases). The clonotype was recovered from a human donor who was the organ donor for an intestinal transplant. Sample: unstimulated CD4+ T cells sorted from spleen or lymph node cells, taken before transplant. The CDR3 DNA reads TGTGCCATCAGTCGAGTCGGGGATTACCAAGAGACCCAGTACTTC. Amino acid sequence: CAISRVGDYQETQYF.